These T cell receptor beta chains were read from a single sample in a study of PD-L1 blockade in urothelial cancer. Repertoires were generated with immunoSEQ multiplex PCR, while TCRdb's copy carries only in-frame clones and drops some. The sample lists about 91,000 clones; approximately 91% were seen once. The sequencing here drew on PBMCs, taken around atezolizumab (anti-PD-L1) treatment. Receptors originate from a man aged 55 to 70 with urothelial cancer. The CDR3 runs from the conserved cysteine through the conserved F or W. A D gene is named only where the DNA matches it firmly. Expanded clones get a size class; other rows say once, few or many, or leave the size out.

d_gene: .
v_gene: TRBV7-7
abundance: once
j_gene: TRBJ2-2
CDR3aa: CATRPWTNTGELFF
CDR3nt: TGTGCTACCAGGCCCTGGACGAACACCGGGGAGCTGTTTTTT

d_gene: TRBD1
v_gene: TRBV5-1
abundance: .
j_gene: TRBJ2-7
CDR3aa: CASSSGGPPSYEQYF
CDR3nt: TGCGCCAGCAGCTCAGGGGGCCCACCCTCCTACGAGCAGTACTTC

d_gene: .
v_gene: TRBV7-2
abundance: once
j_gene: TRBJ2-3
CDR3aa: CASSHVEQGPDTQYF
CDR3nt: TGTGCCAGCAGCCATGTCGAACAGGGCCCAGATACGCAGTATTTT

d_gene: TRBD1
v_gene: TRBV29-1
abundance: once
j_gene: TRBJ2-7
CDR3aa: CSAAGRDRDDEQYF
CDR3nt: TGCAGCGCCGCTGGCCGGGACAGGGACGACGAGCAGTACTTC

d_gene: TRBD2
v_gene: TRBV5-1
abundance: .
j_gene: TRBJ2-2
CDR3aa: CASSLGAGAYTGELFF
CDR3nt: TGCGCCAGCAGCCTAGGAGCGGGAGCTTACACCGGGGAGCTGTTTTTT

d_gene: TRBD1
v_gene: TRBV5-1
abundance: .
j_gene: TRBJ2-7
CDR3aa: CASSMGTDPYEQYF
CDR3nt: TGCGCCAGCAGCATGGGGACAGACCCCTACGAGCAGTACTTC

d_gene: .
v_gene: TRBV29-1
abundance: .
j_gene: TRBJ2-5
CDR3aa: CSAGGETTQETQYF
CDR3nt: TGCAGCGCTGGAGGGGAAACCACACAAGAGACCCAGTACTTC

d_gene: TRBD2
v_gene: TRBV7-3
abundance: .
j_gene: TRBJ2-1
CDR3aa: CASSYFSGGALYNEQFF
CDR3nt: TGTGCCAGCAGCTACTTTAGCGGGGGGGCTCTTTACAATGAGCAGTTCTTC

d_gene: .
v_gene: TRBV7-8
abundance: .
j_gene: TRBJ1-3
CDR3aa: CASSTRSGVANTIYF
CDR3nt: TGTGCCAGCAGCACGCGCTCAGGGGTTGCAAACACCATATATTTT

d_gene: TRBD1
v_gene: TRBV18
abundance: .
j_gene: TRBJ2-5
CDR3aa: CASSPTTGQETQYF
CDR3nt: TGTGCCAGCTCACCAACGACAGGGCAAGAGACCCAGTACTTC

d_gene: TRBD1
v_gene: TRBV6-1
abundance: .
j_gene: TRBJ1-2
CDR3aa: CASSEELQGAGYGYTF
CDR3nt: TGTGCCAGCAGTGAGGAGCTTCAGGGGGCCGGCTATGGCTACACCTTC

d_gene: .
v_gene: TRBV2
abundance: .
j_gene: TRBJ1-3
CDR3aa: CASRSEFSGNTIYF
CDR3nt: TGTGCCAGCAGATCCGAGTTCTCTGGAAACACCATATATTTT

d_gene: .
v_gene: TRBV5-1
abundance: .
j_gene: TRBJ2-1
CDR3aa: CASSLGLGSSYNEQFF
CDR3nt: TGCGCCAGCAGCTTGGGACTAGGGAGCTCCTACAATGAGCAGTTCTTC

d_gene: .
v_gene: TRBV4-1
abundance: few
j_gene: TRBJ2-7
CDR3aa: CASSQDSWSSVNSYEQYF
CDR3nt: TGCGCCAGCAGCCAAGATAGCTGGTCTAGCGTCAACTCCTACGAGCAGTACTTC

d_gene: .
v_gene: TRBV7-2
abundance: .
j_gene: TRBJ2-7
CDR3aa: CASSLLLGGDEQYF
CDR3nt: TGTGCCAGCAGCCTTCTACTAGGGGGGGACGAGCAGTACTTC